What follows describes a single T cell receptor (beta chain). Its target is unknown. The data belong to a study of Ad26.COV2.S vaccination and SARS-CoV-2 variants. About the study: Among those in the COV1001 Ad26.COV2.S trial arm was the donor. Overall study results and limits: Recipients of either vaccine or placebo displayed similar breadth of non-spike TCRs. Substantial breadth in spike-specific CD8+ and CD4+ T cell responses was reportedly seen after vaccination.

Per the germline V gene, CDR1 is MNHEY and CDR2 is SVGEGT. Germline trimming cut 2 bases from V and 6 bases from J; bases unmatched to any gene: 11. This CDR3 is built from 16 residues. The protocol was immunoSEQ multiplex PCR, while the TCRdb copy is restricted to in-frame clones and leaves out a portion. There are about 410,000 clones in the sample; 92% occur only once, and more than 1.5% lies in the top ten. Documented treatment: around 19 received Ad26.COV2.S at low or high dose, single or two shots; five or six received placebo; per-sample allocation not given. Samples came from day 63 after the first vaccine or placebo injection. An 18-55-year-old adult in Boston served as donor.

The source is a person between 18 and 65 years old who received the Ad26.COV2.S COVID-19 vaccine or a placebo. This chain uses TRBV6-2 or TRBV6-3 with TRBJ2-7, with TRBD1 identical over 9 bases. Sequencing used peripheral blood, obtained in a trial of Ad26.COV2.S vaccine versus placebo. The DNA of the CDR3 is TGTGCCAGCAGTTACGTTCCGGGACAGGGCTGGGGCGAGCAGTACTTC. As protein: CASSYVPGQGWGEQYF.